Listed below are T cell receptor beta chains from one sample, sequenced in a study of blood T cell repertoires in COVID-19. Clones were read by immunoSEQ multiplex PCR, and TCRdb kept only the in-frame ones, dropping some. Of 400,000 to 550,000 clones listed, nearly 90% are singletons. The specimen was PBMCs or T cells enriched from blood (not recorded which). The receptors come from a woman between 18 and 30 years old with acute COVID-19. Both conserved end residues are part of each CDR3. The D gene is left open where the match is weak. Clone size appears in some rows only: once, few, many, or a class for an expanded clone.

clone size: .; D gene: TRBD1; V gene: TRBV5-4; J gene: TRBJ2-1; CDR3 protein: CASSPRDRGNEQFF; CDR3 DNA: TGTGCCAGCAGCCCAAGGGACAGGGGAAATGAGCAGTTCTTC
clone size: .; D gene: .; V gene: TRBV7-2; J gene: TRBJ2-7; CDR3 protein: CASSSRVGSSYEQYF; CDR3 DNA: TGTGCCAGCAGCTCCAGGGTGGGAAGCTCCTACGAGCAGTACTTC
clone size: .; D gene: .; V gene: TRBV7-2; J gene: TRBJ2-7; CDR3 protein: CASSSSVSGIGYEQYF; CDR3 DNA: TGTGCCAGCAGCTCTAGTGTTAGCGGAATAGGCTACGAGCAGTACTTC
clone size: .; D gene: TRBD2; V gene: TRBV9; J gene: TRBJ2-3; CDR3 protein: CASSPTISGGGTQYF; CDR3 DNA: TGTGCCAGCAGCCCCACCATTAGCGGGGGGGGGACGCAGTATTTT
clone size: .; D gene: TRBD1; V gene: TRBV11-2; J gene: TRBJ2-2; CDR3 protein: CASRDTGQGNTGELFF; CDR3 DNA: TGTGCCAGCAGGGATACGGGACAGGGAAACACCGGGGAGCTGTTTTTT
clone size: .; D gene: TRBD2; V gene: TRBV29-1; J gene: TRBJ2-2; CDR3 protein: CSVEEYPSGSITGELFF; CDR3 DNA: TGCAGCGTTGAAGAGTACCCTAGCGGGAGCATAACCGGGGAGCTGTTTTTT
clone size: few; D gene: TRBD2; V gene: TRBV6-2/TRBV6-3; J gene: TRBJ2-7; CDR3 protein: CASSFITSASSYEQYF; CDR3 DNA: TGTGCCAGCAGTTTCATTACTAGCGCTAGCTCCTACGAGCAGTACTTC
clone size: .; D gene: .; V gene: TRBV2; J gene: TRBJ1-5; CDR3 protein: CASRSGLNQPQHF; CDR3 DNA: TGTGCCAGCAGGTCAGGTCTTAATCAGCCCCAGCATTTT
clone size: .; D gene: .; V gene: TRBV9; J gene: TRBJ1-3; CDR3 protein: CASSETSFQRYGNTIYF; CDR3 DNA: TGTGCCAGCAGCGAAACAAGCTTTCAGAGGTATGGAAACACCATATATTTT
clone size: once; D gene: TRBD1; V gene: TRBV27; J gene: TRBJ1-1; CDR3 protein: CASSFSQGAGTEAFF; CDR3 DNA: TGTGCCAGCAGTTTCTCACAGGGGGCGGGAACTGAAGCTTTCTTT
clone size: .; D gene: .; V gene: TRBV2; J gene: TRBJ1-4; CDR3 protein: CASSGQGGEKLFF; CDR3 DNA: TGTGCCAGCAGTGGTCAGGGAGGTGAAAAACTGTTTTTT
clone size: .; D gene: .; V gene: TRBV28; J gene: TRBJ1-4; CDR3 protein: CASRGWGANEKLFF; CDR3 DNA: TGTGCCAGCAGGGGGTGGGGGGCTAATGAAAAACTGTTTTTT
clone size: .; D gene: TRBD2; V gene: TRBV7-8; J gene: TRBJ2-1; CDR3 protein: CASSEHLAGVRGRGEQFF; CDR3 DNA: TGTGCCAGCAGCGAACACCTAGCGGGAGTTAGGGGGCGAGGAGAGCAGTTCTTC
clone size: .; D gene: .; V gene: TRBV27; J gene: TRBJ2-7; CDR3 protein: CASSLRGTRRADEQYF; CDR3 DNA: TGTGCCAGCAGTTTACGGGGAACTAGGCGGGCCGACGAGCAGTACTTC
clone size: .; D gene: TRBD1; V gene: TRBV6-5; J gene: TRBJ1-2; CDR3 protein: CASSKTGEAGYTF; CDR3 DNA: TGTGCCAGCAGTAAGACAGGGGAGGCTGGCTACACCTTC
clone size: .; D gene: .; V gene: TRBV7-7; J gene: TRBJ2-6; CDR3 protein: CASSLFASEAGANVLTF; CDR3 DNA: TGTGCCAGCAGCTTATTCGCGTCGGAGGCTGGGGCCAACGTCCTGACTTTC
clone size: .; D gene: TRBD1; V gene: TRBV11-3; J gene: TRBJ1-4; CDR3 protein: CASSLDWDRPNEKLFF; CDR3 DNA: TGTGCCAGCAGCTTAGATTGGGACAGGCCAAATGAAAAACTGTTTTTT
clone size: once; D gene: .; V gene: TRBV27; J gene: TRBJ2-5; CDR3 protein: CASSLSFRTGRAQYF; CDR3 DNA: TGTGCCAGCAGTTTATCATTTAGGACTGGTCGGGCCCAGTACTTC
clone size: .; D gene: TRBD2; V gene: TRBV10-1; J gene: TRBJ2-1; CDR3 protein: CASSPRTGTSGYNEQFF; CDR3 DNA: TGCGCCAGCTCACCACGGACCGGGACTAGCGGCTACAATGAGCAGTTCTTC
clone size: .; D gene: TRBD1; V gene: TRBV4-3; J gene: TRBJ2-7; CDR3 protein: CASSPWTGSIYEQYF; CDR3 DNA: TGCGCCAGCAGCCCCTGGACAGGGTCAATCTACGAGCAGTACTTC
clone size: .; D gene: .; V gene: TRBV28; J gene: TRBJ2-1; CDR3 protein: CASSVDRFLYNEQFF; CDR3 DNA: TGTGCCAGCAGCGTCGACAGGTTTTTATACAATGAGCAGTTCTTC
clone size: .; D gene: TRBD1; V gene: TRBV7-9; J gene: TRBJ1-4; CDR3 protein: CASSSQGAHGEKLFF; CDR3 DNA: TGTGCCAGCAGTTCACAGGGGGCGCACGGTGAAAAACTGTTTTTT
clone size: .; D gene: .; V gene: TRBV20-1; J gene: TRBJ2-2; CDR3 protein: CSASPTGELFF; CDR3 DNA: TGCAGTGCTAGCCCTACTGGGGAGCTGTTTTTT
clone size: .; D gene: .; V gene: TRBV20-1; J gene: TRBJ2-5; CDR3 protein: CSARRTVFQYF; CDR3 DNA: TGCAGTGCTAGAAGGACAGTATTTCAGTACTTC
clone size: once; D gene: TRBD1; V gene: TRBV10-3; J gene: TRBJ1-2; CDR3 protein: CAITDRVPSYGYTF; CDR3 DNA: TGTGCCATCACCGACAGGGTCCCTTCCTATGGCTACACCTTC
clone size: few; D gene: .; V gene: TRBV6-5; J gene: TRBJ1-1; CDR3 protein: CASSYFEADTEAFF; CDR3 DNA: TGTGCCAGCAGTTACTTTGAGGCGGACACTGAAGCTTTCTTT
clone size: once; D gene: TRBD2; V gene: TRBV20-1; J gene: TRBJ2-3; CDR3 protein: CSASKAGEGDTQYF; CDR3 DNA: TGCAGTGCTAGTAAAGCGGGAGAAGGAGATACGCAGTATTTT
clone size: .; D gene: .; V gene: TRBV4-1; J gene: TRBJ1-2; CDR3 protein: CASSQALTGNYGYTF; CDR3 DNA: TGCGCCAGCAGCCAAGCTCTTACAGGGAACTATGGCTACACCTTC
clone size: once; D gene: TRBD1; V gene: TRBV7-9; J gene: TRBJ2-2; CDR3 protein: CASRPNRGLTGELFF; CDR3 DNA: TGTGCCAGCAGGCCTAACAGGGGGCTAACCGGGGAGCTGTTTTTT
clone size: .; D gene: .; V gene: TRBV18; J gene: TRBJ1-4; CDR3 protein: CASSPPVGLREKLFF; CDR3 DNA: TGTGCCAGCTCACCACCGGTGGGCCTTAGAGAAAAACTGTTTTTT
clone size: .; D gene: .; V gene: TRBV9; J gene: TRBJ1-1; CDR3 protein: CASSVGPPVGDTEAFF; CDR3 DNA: TGTGCCAGCAGCGTAGGGCCGCCTGTCGGGGACACTGAAGCTTTCTTT
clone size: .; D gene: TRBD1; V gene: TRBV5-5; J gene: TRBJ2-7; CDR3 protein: CASSFRDSKSYEQYF; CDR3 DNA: TGTGCCAGCAGCTTCCGGGACAGCAAGTCCTACGAGCAGTACTTC
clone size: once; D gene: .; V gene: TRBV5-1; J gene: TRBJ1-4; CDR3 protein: CASSLYTGVANEKLFF; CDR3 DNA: TGCGCCAGCAGCTTGTACACGGGGGTAGCGAATGAAAAACTGTTTTTT
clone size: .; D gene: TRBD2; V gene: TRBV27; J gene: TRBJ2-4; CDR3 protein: CASSYSGRVTKNIQYF; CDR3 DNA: TGTGCCAGCAGTTATTCAGGGAGGGTGACCAAAAACATTCAGTACTTC
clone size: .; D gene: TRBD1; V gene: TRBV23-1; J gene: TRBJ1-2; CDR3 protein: CARGVGGQGDFYGYTF; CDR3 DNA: TGCGCCAGGGGGGTGGGTGGACAGGGCGATTTCTATGGCTACACCTTC
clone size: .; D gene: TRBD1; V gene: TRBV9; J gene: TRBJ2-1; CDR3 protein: CASSTWTGKGNEQFF; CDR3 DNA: TGTGCCAGCAGCACTTGGACAGGGAAGGGGAATGAGCAGTTCTTC
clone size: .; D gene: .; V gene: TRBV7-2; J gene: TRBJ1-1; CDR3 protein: CASSLDPGGGTEAFF; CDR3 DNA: TGTGCCAGCAGCTTAGATCCGGGAGGAGGAACTGAAGCTTTCTTT
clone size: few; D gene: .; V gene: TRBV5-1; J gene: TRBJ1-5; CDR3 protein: CASSPEAGADQPQHF; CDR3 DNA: TGCGCCAGCAGCCCAGAGGCAGGGGCGGACCAGCCCCAGCATTTT
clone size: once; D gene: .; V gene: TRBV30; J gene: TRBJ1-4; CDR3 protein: CAGNGQSNEKLFF; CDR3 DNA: TGTGCTGGAAACGGACAATCGAATGAAAAACTGTTTTTT
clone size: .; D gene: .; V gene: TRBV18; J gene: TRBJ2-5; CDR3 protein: CASSPMSQAQETQYF; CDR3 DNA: TGTGCCAGCTCACCCATGAGCCAGGCCCAAGAGACCCAGTACTTC
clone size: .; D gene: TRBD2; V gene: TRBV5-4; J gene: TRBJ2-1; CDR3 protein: CASSELAGGSNEQFF; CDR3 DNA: TGTGCCAGCAGCGAACTAGCGGGGGGGAGTAATGAGCAGTTCTTC
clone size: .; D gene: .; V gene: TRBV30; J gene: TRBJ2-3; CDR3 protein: CAWSVGSSTDTQYF; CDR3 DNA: TGTGCCTGGAGTGTCGGGAGTAGTACAGATACGCAGTATTTT
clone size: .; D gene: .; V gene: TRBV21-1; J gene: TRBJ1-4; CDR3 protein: CASSKEDHQGEKLFF; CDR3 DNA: TGTGCCAGCAGCAAAGAAGACCACCAGGGGGAAAAACTGTTTTTT
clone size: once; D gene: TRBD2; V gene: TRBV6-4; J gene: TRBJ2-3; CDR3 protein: CASSDRASGTDTQYF; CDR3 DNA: TGTGCCAGCAGTGACCGGGCTAGCGGAACAGATACGCAGTATTTT
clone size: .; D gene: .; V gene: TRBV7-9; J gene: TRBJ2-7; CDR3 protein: CASSLSGLYEQYF; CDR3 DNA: TGTGCCAGCAGCCTTAGCGGCCTCTACGAGCAGTACTTC
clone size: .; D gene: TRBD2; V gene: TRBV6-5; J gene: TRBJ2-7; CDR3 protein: CASSTRTSGVYEQYF; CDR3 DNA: TGTGCCAGCAGTACGCGGACTAGCGGGGTCTACGAGCAGTACTTC
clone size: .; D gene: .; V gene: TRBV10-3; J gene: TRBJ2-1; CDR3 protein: CATGDGPSSYNEQFF; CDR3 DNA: TGTGCCACCGGAGACGGTCCGAGCTCCTACAATGAGCAGTTCTTC
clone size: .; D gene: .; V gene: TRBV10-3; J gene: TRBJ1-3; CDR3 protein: CAISEIRGNTIYF; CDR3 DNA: TGTGCCATCAGTGAAATCCGGGGAAACACCATATATTTT
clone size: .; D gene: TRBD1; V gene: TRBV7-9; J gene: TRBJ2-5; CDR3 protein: CASSRRGLGETQYF; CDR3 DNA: TGTGCCAGCAGCCGAAGGGGGCTAGGAGAGACCCAGTACTTC
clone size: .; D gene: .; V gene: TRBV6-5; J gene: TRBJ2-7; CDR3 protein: CASSNAGPAYEQYF; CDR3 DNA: TGTGCCAGCAGTAACGCGGGACCCGCCTACGAGCAGTACTTC
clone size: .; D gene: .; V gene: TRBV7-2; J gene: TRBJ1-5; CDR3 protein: CASSVQNQPQHF; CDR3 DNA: TGTGCCAGCAGCGTTCAAAATCAGCCCCAGCATTTT
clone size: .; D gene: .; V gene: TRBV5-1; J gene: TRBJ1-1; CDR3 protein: CASSLYGITNTEAFF; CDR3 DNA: TGCGCCAGCAGCTTGTACGGGATTACGAACACTGAAGCTTTCTTT
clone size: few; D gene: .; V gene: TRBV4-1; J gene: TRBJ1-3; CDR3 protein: CASSQDFARVVGNTIYF; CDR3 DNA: TGCGCCAGCAGCCAAGATTTCGCCAGGGTAGTAGGAAACACCATATATTTT
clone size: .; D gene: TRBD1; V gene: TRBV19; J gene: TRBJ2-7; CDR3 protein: CASSRTGGPYEQYF; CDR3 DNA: TGTGCCAGTAGTAGGACAGGGGGTCCCTACGAGCAGTACTTC
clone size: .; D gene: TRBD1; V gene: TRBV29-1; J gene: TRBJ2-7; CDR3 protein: CSVTGGTQYEQYF; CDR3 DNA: TGCAGCGTTACAGGGGGTACCCAATACGAGCAGTACTTC
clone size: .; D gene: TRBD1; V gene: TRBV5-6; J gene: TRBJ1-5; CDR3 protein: CASSRNRGGQPQHF; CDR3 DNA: TGTGCCAGCAGTCGCAACAGGGGTGGGCAGCCCCAGCATTTT
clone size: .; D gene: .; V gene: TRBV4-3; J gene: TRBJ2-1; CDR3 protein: CASSQDARGGISYNEQFF; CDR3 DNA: TGCGCCAGCAGCCAAGATGCTCGTGGCGGGATATCTTACAATGAGCAGTTCTTC